The T cell receptor beta chain described here comes from a study of tumor and adjacent non-tumor tissue in lung cancer. Turning to the study itself: There were fewer than 15 adenocarcinoma, 2 squamous cell carcinoma and 1 small cell lung cancer cases. Stage I to III disease affected 9 to 10 men and about five women aged about 31 to 80. Study-level points and caveats: TCR diversity was significantly greater in tumor than normal lung tissue.

Concerning this clonotype itself: Its target is not known. The junction does not match germline at one end; this may be a read error.

Germline V CDR1 and CDR2: MNHEY, SVGAGI. The CDR3 loop spans 13 amino acids. Three rounds of nested PCR, following a modified ARM-PCR protocol, produced the TCRbeta library. TCRdb processed the multiplex PCR reads anew with MiXCR; each CDR3 protein has one entry. Seen here are 90,000 to 130,000 distinct CDR3 sequences, over 75% observed once, and the top ten hold 20% to 25%. RNA was extracted from bulk tissue without any cell sorting. Newly diagnosed lung cancer patients had thoracic surgery in China, August–late 2014, without prior chemotherapy. Sequencing was done on a sample of lung tumor tissue. The rearrangement joins TRBV6-5 to TRBJ2-7, with no clear D. The clonotype comes from a man between 65 and 80 years old with non-small cell lung cancer. Written as DNA, the CDR3 is TGTGCCATCAGTTACTCTATAGGAGACGAGCAGTACTTC. As protein: CAISYSIGDEQYF.